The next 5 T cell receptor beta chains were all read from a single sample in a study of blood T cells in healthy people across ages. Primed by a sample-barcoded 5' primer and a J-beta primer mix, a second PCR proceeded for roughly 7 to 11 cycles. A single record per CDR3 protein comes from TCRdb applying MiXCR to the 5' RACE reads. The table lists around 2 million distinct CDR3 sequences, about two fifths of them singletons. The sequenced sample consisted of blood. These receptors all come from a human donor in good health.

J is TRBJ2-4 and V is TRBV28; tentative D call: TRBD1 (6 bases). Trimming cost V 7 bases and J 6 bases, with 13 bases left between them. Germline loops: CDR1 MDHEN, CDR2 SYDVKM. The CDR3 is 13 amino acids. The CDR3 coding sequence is TGTGCCAGCAAGGGCAGGGGCGGAAACATTCAGTACTTC. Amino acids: CASKGRGGNIQYF.

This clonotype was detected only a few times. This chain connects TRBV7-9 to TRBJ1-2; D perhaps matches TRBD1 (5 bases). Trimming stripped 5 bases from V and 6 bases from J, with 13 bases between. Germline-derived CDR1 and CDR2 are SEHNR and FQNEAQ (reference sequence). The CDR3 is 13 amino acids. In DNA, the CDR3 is TGTGCCAGCAGCCCCCCCCAGGGAAATGGCTACACCTTC. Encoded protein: CASSPPQGNGYTF.

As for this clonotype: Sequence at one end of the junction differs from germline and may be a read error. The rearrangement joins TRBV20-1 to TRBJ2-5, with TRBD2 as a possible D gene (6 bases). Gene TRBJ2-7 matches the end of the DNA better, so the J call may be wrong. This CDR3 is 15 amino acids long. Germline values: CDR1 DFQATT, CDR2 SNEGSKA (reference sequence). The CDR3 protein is CSTSPFVGLINEQYF. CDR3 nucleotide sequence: TGCAGTACTAGCCCCTTTGTGGGGCTTATTAACGAGCAGTACTTC.

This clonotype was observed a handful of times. The CDR3 protein is CASSNRVRNEQFF. The CDR3 DNA sequence: TGTGCCAGCAGCAACAGGGTCAGGAATGAGCAGTTCTTC. V is TRBV3-1 and J is TRBJ2-1, with a tentative D call TRBD1 (6 bases). This CDR3 is built from 13 residues. V shed 5 bases and J shed 7 bases, with 12 bases lying between them. Germline CDR1 LGHDT, CDR2 YNNKEL (reference sequence).

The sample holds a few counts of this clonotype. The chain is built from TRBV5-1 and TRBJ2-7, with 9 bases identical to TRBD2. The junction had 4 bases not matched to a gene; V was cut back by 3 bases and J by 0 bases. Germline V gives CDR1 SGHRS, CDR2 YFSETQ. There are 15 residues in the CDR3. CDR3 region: CASSSEAGGSYEQYF. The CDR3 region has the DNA TGCGCCAGCAGCTCTGAAGCGGGGGGCTCCTACGAGCAGTACTTC. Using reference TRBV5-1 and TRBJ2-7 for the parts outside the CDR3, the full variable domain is KAGVTQTPRYLIKTRGQQVTLSCSPISGHRSVSWYQQTPGQGLQFLFEYFSETQRNKGNFPGRFSGRQFSNSRSEMNVSTLELGDSALYLCASSSEAGGSYEQYFGPGTRLTVT.